This T cell receptor (beta chain) was recovered during a study of T cell changes during pregnancy in multiple sclerosis. Data came from immunoSEQ multiplex PCR; TCRdb stores just in-frame clones and leaves some out. The repertoire includes under 110,000 clones, 85% to 95% of them detected once, and approximately 1.6% sits in the top ten. The CDR3 loop spans 15 amino acids. CDR1 SEHNR and CDR2 FQNEAQ come from the germline V gene (reference sequence). The junction had 7 bases not matched to a gene; V was cut back by 1 base and J by 7 bases. The chain is built from TRBV7-9 and TRBJ1-2; 9 bases are shared with TRBD1. The sample consisted of peripheral blood, taken after pregnancy. The TCR was taken from a female donor with multiple sclerosis, enrolled in a pregnancy study. The CDR3 reads CASSLERTGAAGYTF. The CDR3 DNA reads TGTGCCAGCAGCTTAGAGAGGACAGGGGCGGCTGGCTACACCTTC.